One sample yielded the 22 T cell receptor beta chains listed below, sequenced in a study of cytomegalovirus exposure and HLA in healthy donors. Primers: 60 Vbeta forward and 13 Jbeta reverse. Profiling relied on immunoSEQ multiplex PCR, and the TCRdb table lists in-frame clones only, not all of them. The table lists about 150,000 clones, around 77% of them singletons. The sequencing sample was made of PBMCs. The receptors were gathered from a woman in her twenties or thirties in good health and CMV-seronegative.

The CDR3 spells CASSPTSGAHNEQFF. In DNA, the CDR3 is TGTGCCAGCAGCCCGACTAGCGGGGCCCACAATGAGCAGTTCTTC. The V call is TRBV11-2, the J call TRBJ2-1, with 11 bases aligning to TRBD2. The CDR3 contains 15 residues. Germline lookup yields CDR1 SGHAT and CDR2 FQNNGV. J was trimmed by 5 bases and V by 5 bases; bases with no gene match: 5. Combining the CDR3 with reference TRBV11-2 and TRBJ2-1 gives the whole variable domain EAGVAQSPRYKIIEKRQSVAFWCNPISGHATLYWYQQILGQGPKLLIQFQNNGVVDDSQLPKDRFSAERLKGVDSTLKIQPAKLEDSAVYLCASSPTSGAHNEQFFGPGTRLTVL.

The chain combines TRBV7-2 with TRBJ1-1; D not resolved. The CDR3 consists of 13 residues. Trimming stripped 3 bases from V and 0 bases from J, with 5 bases between. Germline V lookup: CDR1 SGHTA, CDR2 FQGNSA. In DNA form, the CDR3 reads TGTGCCAGCAGCTTTACTCTGAACACTGAAGCTTTCTTT. Translated, it gives CASSFTLNTEAFF.

The chain combines TRBV6-5 with TRBJ1-1; 8 nucleotides align to TRBD1. This CDR3 is built from 13 residues. The junction had 7 bases not matched to a gene; V was cut back by 8 bases and J by 5 bases. Germline V gene sequence: CDR1 MNHEY, CDR2 SVGAGI. Written as DNA, the CDR3 is TGTGCCAGCCGAGGACAGGGTGTAACTGAAGCTTTCTTT. Protein product: CASRGQGVTEAFF.

CDR3 loop: CASSLGTEEYEQYF. The CDR3 bases are TGTGCCAGCAGCTTGGGGACTGAGGAATACGAGCAGTACTTC. The rearrangement joins TRBV5-6 to TRBJ2-7; TRBD2 might be the D (5 bases). From germline, CDR1 is SGHDT and CDR2 YYEEEE. This CDR3 has 14 residues. The ends were cut back, 0 bases at V and 4 bases at J, with 11 bases in the middle.

The sample holds a few counts of this clone. The chain has TRBV14 and TRBJ2-7; no firm D call. Germline V gene sequence: CDR1 SGHDN, CDR2 FVKESK. The CDR3 covers 14 residues. The V gene lost 9 bases and the J gene lost 4 bases, with 19 bases spanning the gap. The CDR3 protein is CASSKEKAAYEQYF. CDR3 nucleotides: TGTGCCAGTAGCAAGGAAAAGGCGGCATACGAGCAGTACTTC.

V and J are TRBV15 and TRBJ2-5; D is unclear. The assigned J gene may be wrong: the sequence end matches TRBJ2-7 better. The CDR3 has 16 residues. Germline V gene data show CDR1 as LNHNV and CDR2 as YYDKDF (reference sequence). CDR3 nucleotides: TGTGCCACCAGCAGAAGATTTTGGGCAGGCTCCTACGAGCAGTACTTC. It is translated as CATSRRFWAGSYEQYF.

This chain uses TRBV7-9 with TRBJ1-2; D not certain. The CDR3 is 13 amino acids. With 2 bases removed from V and 7 bases from J, the gap between germline ends came to 11 bases. CDR1 is SEHNR, CDR2 FQNEAQ, per germline (reference sequence). In DNA form, the CDR3 reads TGTGCCAGCAGCTTACCTAAACGGGTTGGCTACACCTTC. Protein sequence: CASSLPKRVGYTF.

V gene TRBV19 combines with J gene TRBJ1-5; 10 nucleotides agree with TRBD1. V was clipped by 5 bases and J by 3 bases; unmatched bases: 16. The germline CDR1 and CDR2 sequences are LNHDA and SQIVND (reference sequence). CDR3 size: 19 residues. The DNA for the CDR3 is TGTGCCAGTAGTCCTACCGGGACAGGGGTCTTCAATCTCAATCAGCCCCAGCATTTT. As protein: CASSPTGTGVFNLNQPQHF.

The gene calls are TRBV5-1 and TRBJ2-7; tentative D call: TRBD1 (6 bases). The CDR3 extends over 16 amino acids. The germline gives CDR1 SGHRS, CDR2 YFSETQ. Trimming stripped 4 bases from V and 3 bases from J, with 20 bases between. This chain's CDR3 is CASSPTSDRRGYEQYF. CDR3 sequence (DNA): TGCGCCAGCAGCCCTACCTCGGACAGAAGAGGCTACGAGCAGTACTTC. Full variable domain (remainder filled in from reference TRBV5-1 and TRBJ2-7): KAGVTQTPRYLIKTRGQQVTLSCSPISGHRSVSWYQQTPGQGLQFLFEYFSETQRNKGNFPGRFSGRQFSNSRSEMNVSTLELGDSALYLCASSPTSDRRGYEQYFGPGTRLTVT.

This rearrangement joins TRBV7-8 to TRBJ1-6; D perhaps matches TRBD1 (5 bases). Trimming took 1 base from V and 6 from J, leaving 10 bases between them. Looked up from germline, CDR1 is SGHVS and CDR2 is FQNEAQ. CDR3 length equals 15 residues. In DNA form, the CDR3 reads TGTGCCAGCAGCTTAGTGGGGGGGAGTAATTCACCCCTCCACTTT. It codes for CASSLVGGSNSPLHF.

This sequence joins TRBV11-2 and TRBJ1-6; 7 positions match TRBD1. Germline values: CDR1 SGHAT, CDR2 FQNNGV. The CDR3 sequence is 15 residues long. Trimming removed 3 bases from V and 8 bases from J; junction bases left unmatched: 7. DNA of the CDR3: TGTGCCAGCAGCTTGAGGGGGCTCCTGGATTCACCCCTCCACTTT. Protein sequence: CASSLRGLLDSPLHF.

This clone was seen a handful of times. As DNA, the CDR3 is TGTGCCAGGGGACTAGCGGGGGGTTACACAGATACGCAGTATTTT. This sequence encodes CARGLAGGYTDTQYF. The genes are TRBV30 and TRBJ2-3; 15 nucleotides match TRBD2. This CDR3 is built from 15 residues. The V segment lost 8 bases and the J segment 2 bases; nucleotides outside the gene matches: 5. CDR1 is GTSNPN and CDR2 is SVGIG in the germline V gene (reference sequence). The full variable domain, its missing parts supplied by reference TRBV30 and TRBJ2-3, is SQTIHQWPATLVQPVGSPLSLECTVEGTSNPNLYWYRQAAGRGLQLLFYSVGIGQISSEVPQNLSASRPQDRQFILSSKKLLLSDSGFYLCARGLAGGYTDTQYFGPGTRLTVL.

This clone is a singleton in its sample. The V and J genes are TRBV6-1 and TRBJ2-6; TRBD1 is a possible D gene (6 bases). This CDR3 contains 15 residues. Trimming cost V 6 bases and J 4 bases, with 13 bases left between them. CDR1 and CDR2 from the germline V gene are MNHNS and SASEGT. CDR3 in amino acids: CASSEQGLGANVLTF. The CDR3 nucleotides read TGTGCCAGCAGCGAACAGGGCCTGGGGGCCAACGTCCTGACTTTC.

The J gene is TRBJ2-1, the V gene TRBV19, with 8 bases lining up with TRBD2. CDR3 size: 16 residues. V lost 10 bases, J lost 5 bases, and 16 bases stayed unmatched. Germline V gene data show CDR1 as LNHDA and CDR2 as SQIVND (reference sequence). CDR3 sequence (DNA): TGTGCCACTAAAGAAAGCGGGACTAGTTTCCACAATGAGCAGTTCTTC. Amino acids: CATKESGTSFHNEQFF.

The chain couples TRBV27 to TRBJ1-2; D possibly corresponds to TRBD1 (5 bases). Germline assignment: CDR1 MNHEY and CDR2 SMNVEV (reference sequence). V was trimmed by 5 bases and J by 7 bases, leaving 8 bases between them. The CDR3 sequence is 11 residues long. The CDR3: CASSQGGGYTF. CDR3 in DNA: TGTGCCAGCAGTCAGGGAGGTGGCTACACCTTC.

The chain combines TRBV4-1 with TRBJ2-7; 9 positions match TRBD1. J lost 3 bases, V lost 2 bases, and 5 bases had no gene match. CDR1 and CDR2 from the germline V gene are MGHRA and YSYEKL. This CDR3 comprises 15 residues. The CDR3 bases are TGCGCCAGCAGCCAATGGACAGGGGATGGCTACGAGCAGTACTTC. Translating gives CASSQWTGDGYEQYF.

CDR3 amino acids: CASAVEGPRTEAFF. The DNA for the CDR3 is TGTGCCAGTGCGGTGGAGGGGCCAAGAACTGAAGCTTTCTTT. This sequence joins TRBV6-6 and TRBJ1-1; tentatively, D is TRBD1 (5 bases). Between the trimmed V and J ends, which lost 9 bases and 5 bases, there was a span of 19 bases. The CDR3 runs to 14 residues. CDR1 and CDR2 (germline): MNHNY, SVGAGI (reference sequence).

A few counts support this clone. This chain joins TRBV2 and TRBJ2-2, with 7 bases matching TRBD1. The CDR3 has 15 residues. Germline loops: CDR1 SNHLY, CDR2 FYNNEI. The V and J ends lost 8 bases and 0 bases, in that order; junction bases with no gene match: 6. The CDR3 bases are TGTGCCAGCGGGCGACAGGGCACGAACACCGGGGAGCTGTTTTTT. This sequence encodes CASGRQGTNTGELFF.

This clone was recorded a few times. This chain uses TRBV6-6 with TRBJ2-7; possible D gene TRBD2, 6 bases. Germline V gives CDR1 MNHNY, CDR2 SVGAGI (reference sequence). V lost 2 bases, J lost 1 base, and 12 bases lay in between. This CDR3 spans 15 amino acids. The CDR3 here is CASSYGGTSSYEQYF. The DNA for the CDR3 is TGTGCCAGCAGTTACGGCGGGACGTCATCCTACGAGCAGTACTTC.

The chain joins TRBV15 to TRBJ2-4; the D gene is possibly TRBD1 (7 bases). Looked up from germline, CDR1 is LNHNV and CDR2 is YYDKDF (reference sequence). This CDR3 is 19 amino acids long. V dropped 0 bases and J dropped 1 base, with 19 bases sitting between them. The CDR3 nucleotides read TGTGCCACCAGCAGAGATTTGGGAGGACAGGACGGGGCCAAAAACATTCAGTACTTC. It is translated as CATSRDLGGQDGAKNIQYF.

The genes are TRBV6-1 and TRBJ1-1; 9 bases align to TRBD1. CDR1 and CDR2 (germline): MNHNS, SASEGT. The CDR3 contains 14 residues. J lost 5 bases, V lost 4 bases, and 5 bases had no gene match. The CDR3 protein is CASSGGQGWTEAFF. CDR3 coding DNA: TGTGCCAGCAGTGGCGGACAGGGGTGGACTGAAGCTTTCTTT.

The chain couples TRBV6-5 to TRBJ1-2; D remains ambiguous. V gave up 5 bases and J gave up 7 bases, with 14 bases separating them. The germline CDR1 and CDR2 sequences are MNHEY and SVGAGI. The CDR3 runs to 13 residues. The DNA for the CDR3 is TGTGCCAGCAGTATCAACATGGTTGGTGGCTACACCTTC. Translated, it gives CASSINMVGGYTF.